There are a few counts of the clone carrying this T cell receptor (beta chain). The data derive from a study of blood T cell repertoires in COVID-19. Study as a whole: The study drew acute and convalescent COVID-19 samples from the United States, Italy and Spain. From T cells, B-cell-depleted T cells, or PBMCs came the material, which was cDNA or gDNA.

Source study methods: Estimated nucleated cell counts came from reference gene primer amplification. Measured with immunoSEQ multiplex PCR; TCRdb has only the in-frame clones, and not every one. V, J and clone size are those of that table, while D and trimming were read from the DNA. The profile shows about 100,000 clones, roughly 80% of them singletons. V lost 7 bases, J lost 7 bases, and 8 bases stayed unmatched. The CDR3 runs to 14 residues. In germline, CDR1 is MNHEY, CDR2 SVGAGI. The sequencing sample was made of peripheral blood. The J gene is TRBJ1-4, the V gene TRBV6-5; TRBD1 matches at 8 bases. This TCR was sampled from a woman between 70 and 85 years old with acute or convalescent COVID-19. CDR3 amino acids: CASTGRGRIEKLFF. The CDR3 nucleotides are TGTGCCAGCACTGGCAGGGGGCGGATTGAAAAACTGTTTTTT.